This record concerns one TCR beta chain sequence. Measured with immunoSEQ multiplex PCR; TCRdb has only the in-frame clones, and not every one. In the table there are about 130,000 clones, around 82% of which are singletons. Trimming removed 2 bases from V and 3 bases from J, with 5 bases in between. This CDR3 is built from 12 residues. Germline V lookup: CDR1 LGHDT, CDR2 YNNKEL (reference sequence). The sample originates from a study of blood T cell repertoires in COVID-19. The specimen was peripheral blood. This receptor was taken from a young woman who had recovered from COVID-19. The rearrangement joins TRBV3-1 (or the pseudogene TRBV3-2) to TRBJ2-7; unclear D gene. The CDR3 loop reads CASSQRGYEQYF. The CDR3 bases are TGTGCCAGCAGCCAAAGAGGCTACGAGCAGTACTTC.